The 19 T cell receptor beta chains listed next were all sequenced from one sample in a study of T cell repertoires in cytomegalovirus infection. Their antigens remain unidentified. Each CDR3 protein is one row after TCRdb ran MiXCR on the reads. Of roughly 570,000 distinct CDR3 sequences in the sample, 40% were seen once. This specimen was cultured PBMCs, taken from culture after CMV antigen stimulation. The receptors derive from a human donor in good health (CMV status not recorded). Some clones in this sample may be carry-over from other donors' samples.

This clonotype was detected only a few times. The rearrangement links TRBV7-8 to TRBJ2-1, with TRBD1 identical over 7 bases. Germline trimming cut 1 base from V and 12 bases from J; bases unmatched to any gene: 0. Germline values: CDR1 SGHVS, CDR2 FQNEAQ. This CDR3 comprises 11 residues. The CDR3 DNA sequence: TGTGCCAGCAGCTTAGGGGACAGGCAGTTCTTC. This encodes CASSLGDRQFF.

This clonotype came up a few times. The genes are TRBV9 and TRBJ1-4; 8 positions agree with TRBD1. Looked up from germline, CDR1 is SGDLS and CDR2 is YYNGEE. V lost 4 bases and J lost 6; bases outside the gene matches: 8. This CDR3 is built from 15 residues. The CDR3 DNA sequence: TGTGCCAGCAGCACCCGGACAGGGTTCGATGAAAAACTGTTTTTT. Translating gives CASSTRTGFDEKLFF.

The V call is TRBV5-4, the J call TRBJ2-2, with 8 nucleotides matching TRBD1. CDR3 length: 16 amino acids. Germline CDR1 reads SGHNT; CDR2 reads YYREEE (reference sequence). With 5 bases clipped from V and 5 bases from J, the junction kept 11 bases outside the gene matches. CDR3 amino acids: CASRPGQGRFTGELFF. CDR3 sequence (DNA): TGTGCCAGCAGACCCGGACAGGGTCGTTTTACCGGGGAGCTGTTTTTT.

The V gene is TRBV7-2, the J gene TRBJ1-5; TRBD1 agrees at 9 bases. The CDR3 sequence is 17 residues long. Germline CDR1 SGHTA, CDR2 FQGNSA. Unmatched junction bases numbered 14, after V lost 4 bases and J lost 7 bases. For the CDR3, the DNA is TGTGCCAGCAGCTCCTCCGGGACAGGGAACTTGCGGCAGCCCCAGCATTTT. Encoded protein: CASSSSGTGNLRQPQHF.

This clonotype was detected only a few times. The CDR3 sequence: CASSFGREGEQFF. The CDR3 DNA reads TGTGCCAGCAGCTTTGGGCGGGAGGGTGAGCAGTTCTTC. The V and J genes are TRBV7-6 and TRBJ2-1; 9 bases line up with TRBD2. Germline V CDR1 and CDR2: SGHVS, FNYEAQ. V dropped 3 bases and J dropped 9; count of bases not matched to a gene: 3. CDR3 length: 13 residues.

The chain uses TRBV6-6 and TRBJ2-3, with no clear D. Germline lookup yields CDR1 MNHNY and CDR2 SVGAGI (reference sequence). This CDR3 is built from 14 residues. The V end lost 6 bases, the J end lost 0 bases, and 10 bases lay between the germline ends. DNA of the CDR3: TGTGCCAGCAGGCCCGCGGCTAGCACAGATACGCAGTATTTT. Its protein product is CASRPAASTDTQYF.

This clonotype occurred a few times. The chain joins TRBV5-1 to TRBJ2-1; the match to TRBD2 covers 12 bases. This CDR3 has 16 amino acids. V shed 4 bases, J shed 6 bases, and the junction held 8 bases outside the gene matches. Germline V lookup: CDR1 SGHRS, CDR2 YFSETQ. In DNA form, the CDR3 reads TGCGCCAGCAGCCGCCTGACTAGCGGGAGCGCCAATGAGCAGTTCTTC. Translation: CASSRLTSGSANEQFF.

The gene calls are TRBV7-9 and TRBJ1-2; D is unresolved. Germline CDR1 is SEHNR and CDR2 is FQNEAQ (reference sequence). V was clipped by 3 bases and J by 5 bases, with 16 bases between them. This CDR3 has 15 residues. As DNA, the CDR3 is TGTGCCAGCAGCTTGGCCCCGAGTCCGGGGTATGGCTACACCTTC. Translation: CASSLAPSPGYGYTF.

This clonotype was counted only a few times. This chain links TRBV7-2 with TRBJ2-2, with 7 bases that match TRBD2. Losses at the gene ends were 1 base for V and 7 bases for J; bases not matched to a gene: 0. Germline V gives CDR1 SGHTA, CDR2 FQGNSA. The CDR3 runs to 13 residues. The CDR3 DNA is TGTGCCAGCAGCTTAGGGGGGGGCGGGGAGCTGTTTTTT. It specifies CASSLGGGGELFF.

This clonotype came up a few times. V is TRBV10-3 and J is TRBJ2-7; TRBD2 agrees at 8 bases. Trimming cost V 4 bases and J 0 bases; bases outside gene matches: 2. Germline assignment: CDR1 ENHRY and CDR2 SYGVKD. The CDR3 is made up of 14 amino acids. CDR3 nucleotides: TGTGCCATCAGTGCGGGGGGGAGCTCCTACGAGCAGTACTTC. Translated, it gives CAISAGGSSYEQYF.

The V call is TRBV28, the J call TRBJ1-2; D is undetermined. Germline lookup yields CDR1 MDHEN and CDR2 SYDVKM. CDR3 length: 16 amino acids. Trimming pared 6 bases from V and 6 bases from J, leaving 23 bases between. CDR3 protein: CASSPTWALMFDGYTF. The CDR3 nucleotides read TGTGCCAGCAGCCCCACTTGGGCCTTGATGTTCGATGGCTACACCTTC.

The CDR3 region has the DNA TGCGCCAGCAGCCAAGTTTTAGCGGGCCCCTACGAGCAGTACTTC. Translation: CASSQVLAGPYEQYF. V is TRBV4-3 and J is TRBJ2-7, with 7 bases identical to TRBD2. With V trimmed by 1 base and J by 2 bases, 5 bases remained unmatched. From germline, CDR1 is LGHNA and CDR2 YSLEER. This CDR3 has 15 residues.

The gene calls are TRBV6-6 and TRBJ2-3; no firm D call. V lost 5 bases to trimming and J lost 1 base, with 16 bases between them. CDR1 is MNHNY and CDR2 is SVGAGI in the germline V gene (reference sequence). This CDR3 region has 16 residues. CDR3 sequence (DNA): TGTGCCAGCAGTCCGCTCCGGAAAGTAGGCACAGATACGCAGTATTTT. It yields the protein CASSPLRKVGTDTQYF.

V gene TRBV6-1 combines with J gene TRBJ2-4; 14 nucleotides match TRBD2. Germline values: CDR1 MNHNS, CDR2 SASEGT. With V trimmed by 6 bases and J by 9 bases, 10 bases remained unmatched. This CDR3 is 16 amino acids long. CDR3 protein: CASRLGTSGSAGIQYF. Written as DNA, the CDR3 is TGTGCCAGCAGATTAGGGACTAGCGGGAGTGCGGGCATTCAGTACTTC.

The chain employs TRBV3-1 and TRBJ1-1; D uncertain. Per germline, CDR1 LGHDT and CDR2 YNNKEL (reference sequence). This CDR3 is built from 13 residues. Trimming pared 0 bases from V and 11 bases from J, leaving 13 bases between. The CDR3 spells CASSQEISRAAFF. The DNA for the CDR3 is TGTGCCAGCAGCCAAGAAATTTCCCGGGCGGCTTTCTTT. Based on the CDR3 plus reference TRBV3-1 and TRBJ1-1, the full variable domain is DTAVSQTPKYLVTQMGNDKSIKCEQNLGHDTMYWYKQDSKKFLKIMFSYNNKELIINETVPNRFSPKSPDKAHLNLHINSLELGDSAVYFCASSQEISRAAFFGQGTRLTVV.

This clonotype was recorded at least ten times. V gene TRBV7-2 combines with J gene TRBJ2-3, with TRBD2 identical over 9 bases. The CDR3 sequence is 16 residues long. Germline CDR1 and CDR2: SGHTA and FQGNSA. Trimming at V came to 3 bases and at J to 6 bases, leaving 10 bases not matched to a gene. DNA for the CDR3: TGTGCCAGCAGCTTTTTCAGAGCGGGAGGAGGCGATACGCAGTATTTT. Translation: CASSFFRAGGGDTQYF.

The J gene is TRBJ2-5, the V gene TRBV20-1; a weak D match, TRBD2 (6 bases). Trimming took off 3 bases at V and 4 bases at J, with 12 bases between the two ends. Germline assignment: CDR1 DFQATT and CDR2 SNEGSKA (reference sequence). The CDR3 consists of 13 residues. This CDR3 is CSARAGLSETQYF. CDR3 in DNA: TGCAGTGCTAGGGCGGGACTCTCAGAGACCCAGTACTTC.

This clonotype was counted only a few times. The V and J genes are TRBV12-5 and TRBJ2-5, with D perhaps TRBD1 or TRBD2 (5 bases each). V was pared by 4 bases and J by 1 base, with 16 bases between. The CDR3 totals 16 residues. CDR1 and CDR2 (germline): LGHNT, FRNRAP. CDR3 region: CASGSEPRDGQETQYF. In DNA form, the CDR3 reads TGTGCTAGTGGTTCTGAGCCTCGGGACGGCCAAGAGACCCAGTACTTC.

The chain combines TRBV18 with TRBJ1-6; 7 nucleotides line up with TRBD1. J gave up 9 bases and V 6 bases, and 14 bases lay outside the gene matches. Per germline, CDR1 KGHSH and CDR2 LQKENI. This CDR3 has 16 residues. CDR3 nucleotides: TGTGCCAGCTCCCCCGGGACAGCTGCCCGGATTTCACCCCTCCACTTT. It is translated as CASSPGTAARISPLHF.